One sample yielded the 2 T cell receptor beta chains listed below, sequenced in a study of cytomegalovirus exposure and HLA in healthy donors. PCR used 60 Vbeta primers and 13 Jbeta primers. The data were produced by immunoSEQ multiplex PCR, yet TCRdb's version contains in-frame clones alone and is incomplete. The sample yields under 90,000 clones, roughly 74% seen once. The source material was PBMCs. Source of these receptors: a man between 35 and 55 years old in good health and CMV-seronegative.

V usage is TRBV9 and J usage is TRBJ2-2, with a possible D match to TRBD2 (7 bases). The ends were cut back, 7 bases at V and 2 bases at J, with 12 bases in the middle. Per germline, CDR1 SGDLS and CDR2 YYNGEE. CDR3 length: 14 residues. The CDR3 nucleotides are TGTGCCAGCCAGGGGAGGGGTAACACCGGGGAGCTGTTTTTT. This codes for CASQGRGNTGELFF. Together with reference TRBV9 and TRBJ2-2, the CDR3 gives the full variable domain: DSGVTQTPKHLITATGQRVTLRCSPRSGDLSVYWYQQSLDQGLQFLIQYYNGEERAKGNILERFSAQQFPDLHSELNLSSLELGDSALYFCASQGRGNTGELFFGEGSRLTVL.

The chain recombines TRBV28 with TRBJ1-3; D is undetermined. Per the germline V gene, CDR1 is MDHEN and CDR2 is SYDVKM. V was shortened by 7 bases and J by 1 base, with 23 bases between the two germline ends. The length of the CDR3 is 18 residues. CDR3 sequence reads: CASTLDTGLGSSGNTIYF. CDR3 sequence (DNA): TGTGCCAGCACCCTAGACACGGGGTTGGGGTCATCTGGAAACACCATATATTTT.